The next 11 T cell receptor beta chains were all read from a single sample in a study of CD8 T cells in ankylosing spondylitis. TCRdb reanalysed the 5' RACE reads using MiXCR and keeps one entry per CDR3 protein. The sample includes around 120,000 distinct CDR3 sequences, 9.3% of them seen just once. Sequenced material: blood, either unsorted or a sorted T cell fraction (not recorded which). The source is a male donor with ankylosing spondylitis or in good health (not recorded which).

This clonotype has at least ten counts. CDR3 loop: CSAGRDSNQPQHF. As DNA, the CDR3 is TGCAGTGCTGGCCGGGACAGCAATCAGCCCCAGCATTTT. The chain links TRBV20-1 to TRBJ1-5, with a weak D call TRBD1 (5 bases). The germline gives CDR1 DFQATT, CDR2 SNEGSKA (reference sequence). The V and J ends lost 5 bases and 1 base respectively, with 9 bases between them. CDR3 length equals 13 residues.

The chain joins TRBV29-1 to TRBJ2-5, with 7 bases lining up with TRBD2. Germline CDR1 SQVTM, CDR2 ANQGSEA. The CDR3 length is 13 residues. The V and J ends lost 8 bases and 5 bases, in that order; junction bases with no gene match: 11. The CDR3 region has the DNA TGCAGCACGGGGGTTACTAGCGTCGAGACCCAGTACTTC. It specifies CSTGVTSVETQYF.

This chain's CDR3 is CASSYSDSPDTQYF. The CDR3 bases are TGTGCCAGCAGTTACTCCGACAGCCCAGATACGCAGTATTTT. The genes are TRBV6-2 or TRBV6-3 and TRBJ2-3; D perhaps matches TRBD1 (5 bases). This CDR3 contains 14 residues. Germline CDR1 MNHEY, CDR2 SVGEGT. Trimming took 0 bases from V and 4 from J, leaving 8 bases between them.

The V gene is TRBV12-3 or TRBV12-4, the J gene TRBJ2-7; 7 nucleotides agree with TRBD1. V lost 7 bases to trimming and J lost 0 bases; unmatched junction nucleotides: 3. The CDR3 extends over 13 amino acids. The CDR3 nucleotides are TGTGCCAGCACTCCAGGGGGCTCCTACGAGCAGTACTTC. Its protein is CASTPGGSYEQYF.

In this sample, this clonotype turned up a few times. The chain is built from TRBV24-1 and TRBJ1-2, with 9 bases identical to TRBD1. Germline-derived CDR1 and CDR2 are KGHDR and SFDVKD. Trimming cost V 9 bases and J 4 bases; bases outside gene matches: 11. This CDR3 has 15 amino acids. In DNA, the CDR3 is TGTGCCACCGTCTCTCCGGGACAGGGTACCTATGGCTACACCTTC. This sequence encodes CATVSPGQGTYGYTF.

The table lists this clonotype with many counts. The chain couples TRBV29-1 to TRBJ2-3, with 9 bases matching TRBD2. The CDR3 spans 15 residues. Germline V gene lookup returns CDR1 SQVTM and CDR2 ANQGSEA. Germline trimming cut 5 bases from V and 0 bases from J; bases unmatched to any gene: 6. The CDR3 nucleotides are TGCAGCGTTCTTCTAGCGGGATATAGCACAGATACGCAGTATTTT. Its protein is CSVLLAGYSTDTQYF.

In this sample, this clonotype turned up many times. V usage is TRBV20-1 and J usage is TRBJ2-7; TRBD1 is a possible D gene (6 bases). This CDR3 is 14 amino acids long. Per the germline V gene, CDR1 is DFQATT and CDR2 is SNEGSKA (reference sequence). Trimming took 1 base from V and 1 from J, leaving 11 bases between them. CDR3 DNA sequence: TGCAGTGCTAGAGCTATGACAGGTTCCTACGAGCAGTACTTC. Translated, it gives CSARAMTGSYEQYF.

This clonotype rates as medium-sized. The chain carries TRBV5-1 and TRBJ2-1; the D is unclear. Trimming pared 7 bases from V and 6 bases from J, leaving 20 bases between. From germline, CDR1 is SGHRS and CDR2 YFSETQ. There are 15 residues in the CDR3. In DNA form, the CDR3 reads TGCGCCAGCGCCCGACCCCCTGGGTCCGGCAATGAGCAGTTCTTC. It yields the protein CASARPPGSGNEQFF.

This clonotype was detected only a few times. Written as DNA, the CDR3 is TGTGCCAGCAGCAGACTAGCGGTCACAGATACGCAGTATTTT. Translating gives CASSRLAVTDTQYF. The chain is built from TRBV27 and TRBJ2-3; 9 bases match TRBD2. The trim removed 6 bases at V and 2 bases at J, leaving 3 bases unmatched. Germline V gene data show CDR1 as MNHEY and CDR2 as SMNVEV (reference sequence). The CDR3 has 14 residues.

This clonotype was seen many times. The genes are TRBV28 and TRBJ2-7; 10 bases line up with TRBD1. Per the germline V gene, CDR1 is MDHEN and CDR2 is SYDVKM. This CDR3 is built from 14 residues. Trimming removed 6 bases from V and 4 bases from J; junction bases left unmatched: 6. The chain's CDR3 is CASRPTGGLYEQYF. In DNA, the CDR3 is TGTGCCAGCAGACCGACAGGGGGCCTTTACGAGCAGTACTTC.

In its sample, this clonotype was seen many times. This rearrangement joins TRBV12-3 or TRBV12-4 to TRBJ1-6; possible D gene TRBD1, 5 bases. V shed 1 base and J shed 7 bases, with 11 bases lying between them. The CDR3 totals 15 residues. Here the CDR3 reads CASSLDRNPNSPLHF. The CDR3, as DNA: TGTGCCAGCAGTTTAGACAGGAACCCGAATTCACCCCTCCACTTT.